This T cell receptor (beta chain) was captured by sequencing in a study of cytomegalovirus exposure and HLA in healthy donors (TCRdb year 2017). About the full investigation: In an earlier analysis of roughly 500 of the donors, 250 to 350 Gb of sequence data and 90 million to 130 million unique TCR beta sequences from 180 million or so T cells were reported. About 320 gigabases of sequencing data and approximately 80 million unique TCR sequences were included in an early release covering roughly 600 HLA-typed donors. The genetic ancestry cluster associated with self-reported Caucasian donors included about 81% of the roughly 400 genotyped donors. The study aimed to test whether signatures of past pathogen exposure could be identified by cataloging public T cell receptors. The study profiled the T cell repertoires of fewer than 850 subjects by immunosequencing and related them to cytomegalovirus serostatus. A separate validation cohort of roughly 130 different subjects was used in addition to the roughly 620-subject first cohort. High-throughput TCR immunosequencing, statistical association of individual TCRs with disease status, and machine learning were combined to predict cytomegalovirus infection status. A later analysis re-analyzed previously published TCR beta repertoires from 500 to 700 donors and added high-resolution HLA genotyping to study TCR occurrence patterns. In the later analysis, no new phenotypic data were used to find candidate immune exposures; instead, reliance was placed on TCR beta sequences and their occurrence across donors. An earlier analysis of 587 of the donors applied high-throughput TCR beta sequencing to assess whether each TCR beta V gene segment acted as functional or pseudogenic. Alongside the repertoire data, information on donor age, sex, ethnicity and CMV serostatus was compiled. A later genetic analysis took genome-wide SNP genotypes for about 60% of the roughly 670 donors and used that subset as a discovery cohort. All discovery cohort repertoires had been generated on a single sequencing platform. Both class I and class II loci were covered by HLA typing, at four-digit resolution. The number of typed donors differed by locus: about 629-630 for A, B, C, DRB1 and DQB1; approximately 530 for DQA1; fewer than 610 for DPA1; and 450 to 480 for DPB1. A handful of DR-DQ haplotypes were handled as single units for association and clustering because linkage in the cohort was strong. Among some 400 genotyped donors of the cohort, an average of around 250,000 unique TCR beta nucleotide sequences was sequenced per donor, of which about 20% were non-productive. Summary of the overall study and its limitations: The 87-base-pair reads could not distinguish some IMGT-functional V segments, including TRBV6-2 and TRBV6-3, so those segments were excluded. The study listed 164 TCR beta chains as associated with cytomegalovirus. Three of the identified cytomegalovirus-associated TCR beta chains were confirmed in vitro to be specific for cytomegalovirus antigens. Compared with equally common non-associated chains, HLA-associated TCR beta chains in a later analysis were more clonally expanded and had lower generation probabilities. According to a later analysis, TCR association rates differed among HLA loci, with DRB1 alleles showing the most associated TCRs and HLA-C alleles showing the fewest. At a false discovery rate of 0.05, a later analysis linked under 20,000 TCR beta sequences to specific HLA alleles. According to a later analysis, most CMV-associated TCR beta chains appeared to be HLA-restricted, and the HLA associations seemed to be driven largely by CMV exposure. In an earlier analysis of about 540 of the donors, most TCR beta V segments were observed in productive rearrangements about 87% or about 30% of the time, broadly matching IMGT annotations. A further reported finding was that TCR beta sequences accurately predicted the HLA-A and HLA-B alleles for most subjects in the first cohort. In a later genetic analysis, fewer N-insertions in productive TCRs were reported among donors in an Asian-associated ancestry cluster than the roughly 640-donor mean. CMV serostatus was the only immune exposure information available for the cohort. Assigning TCR associations to individual alleles was difficult when HLA alleles, especially DR and DQ, strongly co-occurred. A cluster of highly shared sequence variants was judged likely to represent a technical artifact of the sequencing pipeline. Because counts were too low, more than 15 rarely observed V segments, including chromosome 9 orphons, were left out of the earlier analysis of about 500 of the donors. In both the original and validation cohorts, the classifier was reported to diagnose cytomegalovirus status with high specificity and sensitivity. Sequencing depth was assumed to be roughly uniform across donors in the presence/absence analyses, though that assumption may not hold. In a later genetic analysis, a missense DCLRE1C variant was associated with V-gene and J-gene trimming of TCR beta chains, and the association was replicated in an independent cohort. Correlated functional status among segregating V segments might reflect linkage disequilibrium, but an unknown experimental factor could not be ruled out. Several of the top co-occurrence clusters appeared to be linked to parvovirus B19, influenza, CMV and Epstein-Barr virus, according to a later analysis. Most TCR sequences were seen in very few donors, while some public TCRs were found in many individuals. This cohort had only TCR beta chains sequenced, and the lack of alpha or paired-chain data limited which features could be detected. HLA typing was unavailable for some donors at each locus, so association tests used only the typed subset. It was suggested by the authors that the approach could potentially be generalized to other disease states and immunological phenotypes.

The cohort consisted of some 670 healthy bone marrow donors. At the time of sampling, all cohort members were nominally healthy, though unrecorded immune exposures were likely present. The donor tested CMV seronegative, placing the donor among the 350 or so seronegative members of the cohort. A peripheral blood sample was collected from each donor, and TCR beta sequencing was performed on peripheral blood mononuclear cells. The Qiagen DNeasy Blood Extraction Kit was used to extract genomic DNA from the blood cell samples. To prepare the library, the immunoSEQ multiplex PCR assay was applied. For the multiplex PCR, a mixture combining 60 forward primers for TCR Vbeta segments and 13 reverse primers for TCR Jbeta segments was used. The CDR3 region of rearranged TCR beta genes was amplified from genomic DNA with a multiplex PCR assay. The amplified TCR beta libraries were sequenced on the Illumina HiSeq System as 87-base-pair reads. The authors' pipeline ran thus. In a later analysis, tens of millions of unique TCR beta chains were counted across the approximately 640 repertoires, and around 11 million of these chains were shared by at least two donors. To remove PCR and sequencing errors, raw reads were error-corrected and collapsed into unique sequences using a nearest-neighbor algorithm that merged closely related sequences. Alignment of CDR3 sequences to IMGT reference sequences was used to assign V, D and J gene segments. For a sequence to be retained, at least a six-nucleotide match to both a V gene segment and a J gene segment was required. Rearrangements were classified as productive when the CDR3 lacked stop codons and remained in frame with V and J, and all other rearrangements were classified as non-productive. Following IMGT convention, CDR3 was defined as the stretch from the second conserved V-encoded cysteine to the conserved J-encoded phenylalanine. In an earlier analysis of 550 to 650 of the donors, sequences lacking an unambiguous match to a single V gene segment were excluded. An earlier analysis of fewer than 750 of the donors called V segments functional above 56.7% productive rearrangements and segregating when the between-donor standard deviation exceeded 5%. A statistical classification framework was built to diagnose cytomegalovirus status from the catalog of TCR beta chain sequences. In a later analysis, TCR nucleotide sequences were compared against IMGT/GENE-DB human TR gene sequences so that V and J genes could be assigned. A later analysis assigned CDR3 sequences and most-parsimonious VDJ recombination scenarios with the TCRdist pipeline. In a later analysis, each TCR beta chain was defined by its CDR3 amino acid sequence together with its V-gene family, and reads lacking a unique V-gene family were excluded. A later analysis removed 500 to 600 highly shared, low-generation-probability nucleotide sequences to deal with suspected cross-contamination and a sequencing artifact. For each public chain, a later analysis derived a clonal expansion index from normalized ranks of inferred template counts within each repertoire. A later analysis computed generation probabilities with a VDJ recombination model fitted to out-of-frame rearrangements, and checked the results against IGoR. Hypergeometric tests were used in a later analysis to score TCR-TCR, TCR-HLA and TCR-CMV co-occurrence, with a repertoire-size bias correction applied to the TCR pairs. A later analysis estimated false discovery rates by permuting HLA or CMV assignments 20 times. A later analysis grouped co-occurring TCRs with DBSCAN, adding TCRdist sequence similarity when clustering within HLA-allele-positive subsets. Repertoires with fewer than 30,000 or more than 120,000 public chains were left out of co-occurrence clustering, as were several repertoires with anomalous nucleotide sharing. In TCRdb, the immuneACCESS table is reduced to in-frame sequences with V and J assigned. These tables do not hold every clone; where another copy was compared, an unresolved V gene accounts for under half, and the others remain unexplained. The V and J calls and the clone size are those of that table, but D and trimming were determined from the DNA. A total of 95,000 to 150,000 clones appear in this sample, 75% to 90% of them only once. The biggest ten clones account for over 2% of the sample.

Remarks on this clone: Its antigen remains unidentified. Base-call qualities are not available, and no considerably larger clone is one nucleotide away.

Trimming costs V 4 bases and J 4 bases, and their ends lie 10 bases apart. Including cysteine and phenylalanine, the CDR3 has 13 amino acids. Solely the CDR3 DNA is kept, with 39 bases framed from the first base. CDR1 SEHNR and CDR2 FQNEAQ are derived from the germline V gene (reference sequence). Material: PBMCs. This receptor chain uses TRBV7-9 and TRBJ1-1; no D gene call is confident. The sequence came from a man aged 30 to 45 in good health and CMV-seronegative. The CDR3 region: CASSSQTGTEAFF. The DNA is as follows: TGTGCCAGCAGCTCTCAGACTGGCACTGAAGCTTTCTTT. The reference TRBV7-9 and TRBJ1-1 proteins fill in what lies around the CDR3, so the full variable domain reads DTGVSQNPRHKITKRGQNVTFRCDPISEHNRLYWYRQTLGQGPEFLTYFQNEAQLEKSRLLSDRFSAERPKGSFSTLEIQRTEQGDSAMYLCASSSQTGTEAFFGQGTRLTVV.